The clone carrying this T cell receptor beta chain was counted only a few times. Its target is unknown. Blood sampling took place at baseline, cycle 4 day 1, and cycle 7 day 1. This sample is part of a study of OX40 agonist ivuxolimab in advanced cancers. On the study more broadly: Clinicians treated patients with ivuxolimab, an agonistic anti-OX40 (CD134) antibody. The dose-escalation cohort was approximately 85% male, with a mean age of about 56 years, ranging about 23 to 79. Overall study findings and caveats: There were, on average, more expanded clones in CD8+ T cells than in CD4+.

The CDR3 runs to 15 residues. Trimming stripped 3 bases from V and 5 bases from J, with 14 bases between. Looked up from germline, CDR1 is MNHEY and CDR2 is SVGAGI. The data were produced by immunoSEQ multiplex PCR, yet TCRdb's version contains in-frame clones alone and is incomplete. The sample holds 65,000 to 95,000 clones, around nine tenths seen once. The TCR was taken from an adult with an advanced solid tumor such as melanoma, head and neck, liver or kidney cancer. The rearrangement links TRBV6-5 to TRBJ2-1; unclear D gene. The sequences come from CD4+ or CD8+ T cells sorted from blood, collected in a trial of the OX40 agonist ivuxolimab. In DNA form, the CDR3 reads TGTGCCAGCAGTTATTTTTACAGACCGGACAATGAGCAGTTCTTC. It translates to CASSYFYRPDNEQFF.